The 28 T cell receptor beta chains given below trace back to one sample, sequenced in a study of CD8 T cell repertoires and HIV-1 epitope variants. Method: immunoSEQ multiplex PCR; TCRdb's copy keeps in-frame clones and lacks some. Here the sample spans some 100,000 clones, around 75% being singletons. Sequencing was carried out using uncultured baseline CD8+ T cells from peripheral blood mononuclear cells (PBMCs). The receptors come from a male donor with HIV.

The gene calls are TRBV6-5 and TRBJ2-7, with D possibly being TRBD1 or TRBD2 (5 bases each). There are 13 residues in the CDR3. The germline V gene has CDR1 MNHEY and CDR2 SVGAGI. With 2 bases removed from V and 3 bases from J, the gap between germline ends came to 8 bases. The CDR3 protein is CASSYGTDYEQYF. CDR3 nucleotides: TGTGCCAGCAGTTACGGGACGGACTACGAGCAGTACTTC.

This clone was picked up a small number of times. The chain is built from TRBV5-4 and TRBJ1-2, with TRBD1 identical over 7 bases. V shed 4 bases and J 7 bases; nucleotides not matched to a gene: 7. Germline CDR1 and CDR2: SGHNT and YYREEE (reference sequence). The length of the CDR3 is 13 residues. In DNA form, the CDR3 reads TGTGCCAGCAGCCCGCAGGAGGGGGCTGGCTACACCTTC. The encoded protein is CASSPQEGAGYTF.

V is TRBV19 and J is TRBJ2-1; D may be TRBD1 (7 bases). Germline lookup yields CDR1 LNHDA and CDR2 SQIVND (reference sequence). The V end was cut by 4 bases, the J end by 7 bases, with 11 bases between. CDR3 size: 13 residues. The CDR3 coding sequence is TGTGCCAGTAGTACAGGGGGGAGGAATGAGCAGTTCTTC. It specifies CASSTGGRNEQFF.

The rearrangement uses TRBV9 and TRBJ2-1, with 13 nucleotides matching TRBD2. Germline V lookup: CDR1 SGDLS, CDR2 YYNGEE. Trimming took 4 bases from V and 10 from J; bases not matched to a gene: 8. CDR3 length: 15 amino acids. CDR3 DNA sequence: TGTGCCAGCAGCCCTACTAGCGGGGGGGCCGCAGAGCAGTTCTTC. Translated, it gives CASSPTSGGAAEQFF.

This rearrangement joins TRBV5-6 to TRBJ2-1, with D possibly being TRBD2 (6 bases). Germline V CDR1 and CDR2: SGHDT, YYEEEE. This CDR3 has 13 residues. V dropped 0 bases and J dropped 16 bases, with 17 bases sitting between them. This CDR3 is CASSLVSTSSLFF. The DNA for the CDR3 is TGTGCCAGCAGCTTGGTATCAACTAGCTCTCTTTTCTTC.

This chain uses TRBV28 with TRBJ2-2; D not resolved. This CDR3 contains 16 residues. V lost 2 bases, J lost 2 bases, and 12 bases lay in between. CDR1 is MDHEN and CDR2 is SYDVKM in the germline V gene. Written as DNA, the CDR3 is TGTGCCAGCAGTTTAATGTGGGGTTCCAACACCGGGGAGCTGTTTTTT. Translation gives CASSLMWGSNTGELFF.

The CDR3 loop reads CASSPTPLNYNEQFF. Written as DNA, the CDR3 is TGTGCCAGCAGCCCCACACCCCTCAATTACAATGAGCAGTTCTTC. This rearrangement joins TRBV5-4 to TRBJ2-1, with D hard to call. Germline values: CDR1 SGHNT, CDR2 YYREEE (reference sequence). V lost 4 bases and J lost 4, with 15 bases in between. The CDR3 spans 15 residues.

This clone was seen a handful of times. CDR3 nucleotides: TGTGCCAGCAGCCCTCAGGGAGGAGTGTCTAATTCACCCCTCCACTTT. It translates to CASSPQGGVSNSPLHF. The chain combines TRBV7-9 with TRBJ1-6, with a tentative D call TRBD1 (5 bases). Germline CDR1 reads SEHNR; CDR2 reads FQNEAQ (reference sequence). CDR3 size: 16 residues. V lost 5 bases, J lost 6 bases, and 17 bases lay in between.

The chain joins TRBV19 to TRBJ2-4, with D perhaps TRBD1 or TRBD2 (5 bases each). The CDR3 consists of 15 residues. V was trimmed by 2 bases and J by 1 base, leaving 9 bases between them. Germline lookup yields CDR1 LNHDA and CDR2 SQIVND (reference sequence). CDR3 residues: CASSIQGAAKNIQYF. The CDR3 DNA reads as TGTGCCAGTAGTATACAGGGAGCGGCCAAAAACATTCAGTACTTC.

The V gene is TRBV5-6, the J gene TRBJ2-7; no clear D gene. The CDR3 has 12 amino acids. Germline V gene lookup returns CDR1 SGHDT and CDR2 YYEEEE. V was clipped by 3 bases and J by 2 bases, with 6 bases between them. CDR3: CASSSQTYEQYF. The CDR3 DNA reads as TGTGCCAGCAGCTCACAGACCTACGAGCAGTACTTC. Full variable domain (rest looked up from reference TRBV5-6 and TRBJ2-7): DAGVTQSPTHLIKTRGQQVTLRCSPKSGHDTVSWYQQALGQGPQFIFQYYEEEERQRGNFPDRFSGHQFPNYSSELNVNALLLGDSALYLCASSSQTYEQYFGPGTRLTVT.

The sample holds one count of this clone. The V gene is TRBV5-1, the J gene TRBJ1-5; tentative D call: TRBD1 (5 bases). Between the trimmed V and J ends, which lost 2 bases and 6 bases, there was a span of 12 bases. Per germline, CDR1 SGHRS and CDR2 YFSETQ. The CDR3 is made up of 14 amino acids. CDR3 DNA sequence: TGCGCCAGCAGCTTTGGGACGGAGGGTCAGCCCCAGCATTTT. This gives the protein CASSFGTEGQPQHF. The complete variable domain, with remaining parts taken from reference TRBV5-1 and TRBJ1-5, reads KAGVTQTPRYLIKTRGQQVTLSCSPISGHRSVSWYQQTPGQGLQFLFEYFSETQRNKGNFPGRFSGRQFSNSRSEMNVSTLELGDSALYLCASSFGTEGQPQHFGDGTRLSIL.

The genes are TRBV7-9 and TRBJ1-2; unclear D gene. CDR1 SEHNR and CDR2 FQNEAQ come from the germline V gene (reference sequence). The CDR3 is made up of 13 amino acids. Trimming removed 3 bases from V and 7 bases from J, with 12 bases in between. CDR3 in amino acids: CASSFGATGGYTF. The CDR3 DNA reads TGTGCCAGCAGCTTTGGCGCCACCGGTGGCTACACCTTC.

The chain joins TRBV27 to TRBJ2-3; unclear D gene. The CDR3 runs to 13 residues. V lost 5 bases, J lost 5 bases, and 11 bases lay in between. Germline CDR1 and CDR2: MNHEY and SMNVEV (reference sequence). This CDR3 reads CASSPTNIDTQYF. CDR3 sequence (DNA): TGTGCCAGCAGTCCCACAAATATAGATACGCAGTATTTT.

By its share, this clone is medium-sized. In DNA form, the CDR3 reads TGTGCCAGCAGCGTAGACACCGACAACTATCAGCCCCAGCATTTT. Protein sequence: CASSVDTDNYQPQHF. The genes are TRBV6-1 and TRBJ1-5, with D unresolved. This CDR3 is built from 15 residues. V was clipped by 6 bases and J by 5 bases, with 17 bases between them. Germline V gene sequence: CDR1 MNHNS, CDR2 SASEGT.

This clone occurred once. The V gene is TRBV20-1, the J gene TRBJ1-2, with D tentatively TRBD1 (6 bases). The CDR3 extends over 11 amino acids. CDR1 and CDR2 (germline): DFQATT, SNEGSKA (reference sequence). The CDR3 here is CRARGAYGYTF. The CDR3 DNA sequence: TGCAGAGCCAGGGGTGCCTATGGCTACACCTTC.

This chain joins TRBV4-1 and TRBJ1-2; unclear D gene. This CDR3 is built from 13 residues. CDR1 MGHRA and CDR2 YSYEKL come from the germline V gene. V shed 0 bases and J shed 4 bases, with 6 bases lying between them. As DNA, the CDR3 is TGCGCCAGCAGCCAAGACGGCGTCTATGGCTACACCTTC. Protein sequence: CASSQDGVYGYTF.

The table lists this clone with a few counts. This chain connects TRBV28 to TRBJ1-1; 9 nucleotides align to TRBD1. CDR1 MDHEN and CDR2 SYDVKM come from the germline V gene. This CDR3 region has 16 residues. V trimming: 5 bases; J trimming: 3 bases; junction bases outside the gene matches: 10. The CDR3 is CASSIGTGWAYTEAFF. CDR3 bases: TGTGCCAGCAGTATCGGGACAGGGTGGGCGTACACTGAAGCTTTCTTT.

This CDR3 is CATRGGGAKETQYF. DNA of the CDR3: TGTGCCACCAGGGGAGGAGGGGCAAAAGAGACCCAGTACTTC. The V call is TRBV18, the J call TRBJ2-5; D possibly uses TRBD1 or TRBD2 (6 bases each). The CDR3 has 14 amino acids. CDR1 is KGHSH, CDR2 LQKENI, per germline. V lost 10 bases and J lost 3, with 18 bases in between.

This clone was detected only once. The chain links TRBV4-2 to TRBJ1-5, with D unresolved. Germline assignment: CDR1 LGHNA and CDR2 YNFKEQ. CDR3 length equals 14 residues. Deletions cut 1 base from V and 4 bases from J, with 8 bases between. CDR3: CASSQVGGNQPQHF. CDR3 nucleotides: TGTGCCAGCAGCCAAGTAGGAGGAAATCAGCCCCAGCATTTT.

This chain links TRBV19 with TRBJ2-5, with D hard to call. Between the trimmed V and J ends, which lost 3 bases and 1 base, there was a span of 6 bases. This CDR3 is 13 amino acids long. The germline CDR1 and CDR2 sequences are LNHDA and SQIVND (reference sequence). The CDR3 reads CASSMATQETQYF. For the CDR3, the DNA is TGTGCCAGTAGTATGGCTACCCAAGAGACCCAGTACTTC.

V gene TRBV29-1 combines with J gene TRBJ2-1; D call uncertain. V lost 0 bases to trimming and J lost 2 bases, with 14 bases between them. Germline V CDR1 and CDR2: SQVTM, ANQGSEA. The CDR3 is 16 residues long. In DNA form, the CDR3 reads TGCAGCGTTGAAGATCCGGGTACCGGGCCCTACAATGAGCAGTTCTTC. Encoded protein: CSVEDPGTGPYNEQFF.

The chain has TRBV13 and TRBJ1-3, with D unclear. Per the germline V gene, CDR1 is PRHDT and CDR2 is FYEKMQ (reference sequence). The CDR3 extends over 15 amino acids. The V end was cut by 2 bases, the J end by 2 bases, with 10 bases between. This CDR3 is CASSLLGRTGNTIYF. The CDR3 coding sequence is TGTGCCAGCAGCTTACTAGGGAGGACTGGAAACACCATATATTTT.

With regard to this clone: Other DNA sequences within the sample encode an identical CDR3. The chain joins TRBV5-1 to TRBJ2-5, with D maybe TRBD2 (5 bases). V lost 4 bases and J lost 3, with 10 bases in between. The CDR3 is made up of 13 amino acids. Germline loops: CDR1 SGHRS, CDR2 YFSETQ. The CDR3 sequence is CASSPGLEETQYF. The CDR3 coding sequence is TGCGCCAGCAGCCCAGGACTGGAAGAGACCCAGTACTTC.

By frequency in the sample, this clone is medium-sized (0.01 to 0.1%). The gene calls are TRBV2 and TRBJ1-5; D may be TRBD1 (6 bases). CDR1 is SNHLY and CDR2 is FYNNEI in the germline V gene. This CDR3 has 15 amino acids. V lost 6 bases and J 5 bases, leaving 17 bases between the germline ends. This CDR3 reads CASRGTRGVDQPQHF. CDR3 sequence (DNA): TGTGCCAGCAGAGGGACACGGGGAGTCGATCAGCCCCAGCATTTT.

There are a few counts of this clone. In DNA, the CDR3 is TGTGCCAGCAGCTTAGGGTCGGGGGGCACAGATACGCAGTATTTT. It specifies CASSLGSGGTDTQYF. The V call is TRBV11-2, the J call TRBJ2-3, with a tentative D call TRBD2 (6 bases). Germline-derived CDR1 and CDR2 are SGHAT and FQNNGV. Trimming removed 1 base from V and 1 base from J, with 9 bases in between. There are 15 residues in the CDR3.

The chain uses TRBV19 and TRBJ2-3; D perhaps matches TRBD1 (6 bases). V dropped 1 base and J dropped 3 bases, with 11 bases sitting between them. The CDR3 has 15 residues. Germline V CDR1 and CDR2: LNHDA, SQIVND (reference sequence). The CDR3, as DNA: TGTGCCAGTAGTATAGGGACAGATGGTACAGATACGCAGTATTTT. Protein sequence: CASSIGTDGTDTQYF.

The table lists this clone with many counts. J is TRBJ1-5 and V is TRBV5-4, with 7 bases identical to TRBD1. Germline assignment: CDR1 SGHNT and CDR2 YYREEE (reference sequence). This CDR3 is built from 16 residues. Trimming at V came to 4 bases and at J to 6 bases, leaving 13 bases not matched to a gene. CDR3: CASSQGGQIGRQPQHF. CDR3 coding DNA: TGTGCCAGCAGCCAAGGGGGACAGATTGGCCGTCAGCCCCAGCATTTT.

V is TRBV7-9 and J is TRBJ1-2; TRBD1 matches 7 bases. The CDR3 spans 18 residues. The V segment lost 0 bases and the J segment 0 bases; nucleotides outside the gene matches: 10. Germline V gene lookup returns CDR1 SEHNR and CDR2 FQNEAQ (reference sequence). The CDR3 DNA follows: TGTGCCAGCAGCTTAGCCTTGACAGGGCCCCTATCTAACTATGGCTACACCTTC. Translating it yields CASSLALTGPLSNYGYTF.